Each of the 22 T cell receptor beta chains below was sequenced from the same sample in a study of blood T cell repertoires in COVID-19. Libraries were prepared by immunoSEQ multiplex PCR; TCRdb keeps only in-frame clonotypes and omits some of them. The sample includes about 220,000 clones, roughly nine tenths of them seen just once. What was sequenced was peripheral blood. The receptors stem from a man in his forties or fifties with active or convalescent COVID-19.

The chain couples TRBV27 to TRBJ2-3, with 7 positions matching TRBD2. CDR1 and CDR2 from the germline V gene are MNHEY and SMNVEV (reference sequence). The CDR3 spans 15 residues. V gave up 3 bases and J gave up 4 bases; unmatched junction bases: 7. The chain's CDR3 is CASSFMGGSADTQYF. DNA for the CDR3: TGTGCCAGCAGTTTCATGGGAGGGAGCGCAGATACGCAGTATTTT.

The genes are TRBV5-1 and TRBJ2-7; D is perhaps TRBD2 (7 bases). V lost 5 bases, J lost 5 bases, and 17 bases lay in between. Germline CDR1 SGHRS, CDR2 YFSETQ. The length of the CDR3 is 14 residues. CDR3 bases: TGCGCCAGCAGTCGGGGGGCCCTGGGCAACGAGCAGTACTTC. Protein product: CASSRGALGNEQYF.

The chain is built from TRBV28 and TRBJ2-5; weak D call: TRBD1 (5 bases). There are 14 residues in the CDR3. Per germline, CDR1 MDHEN and CDR2 SYDVKM. V was shortened by 3 bases and J by 0 bases, with 8 bases between the two germline ends. The CDR3 here is CASSFRTYQETQYF. DNA of the CDR3: TGTGCCAGCAGTTTTCGGACATACCAAGAGACCCAGTACTTC.

The chain recombines TRBV5-1 with TRBJ2-4; 11 positions match TRBD2. CDR1 is SGHRS and CDR2 is YFSETQ in the germline V gene. J lost 5 bases, V lost 4 bases, and 5 bases had no gene match. The CDR3 covers 15 residues. CDR3 protein: CASSIAGGPENIQYF. In nucleotides, the CDR3 is TGCGCCAGCAGCATAGCGGGGGGGCCGGAAAACATTCAGTACTTC.

V usage is TRBV9 and J usage is TRBJ2-7; 13 positions match TRBD2. The CDR3 has 17 residues. Germline trimming cut 4 bases from V and 5 bases from J; bases unmatched to any gene: 12. Germline V gene lookup returns CDR1 SGDLS and CDR2 YYNGEE. The CDR3, as DNA: TGTGCCAGCAGCCCTATTGACGGGACTAGCGGGACCCACGAGCAGTACTTC. This sequence encodes CASSPIDGTSGTHEQYF.

The chain combines TRBV28 with TRBJ2-1; D is possibly TRBD1 (5 bases). Trimming shortened V by 3 bases and J by 0 bases, and 12 bases separated the two germline ends. The CDR3 contains 16 residues. The V gene's germline CDR1 is MDHEN and CDR2 SYDVKM. CDR3 residues: CASSFWQGDSYNEQFF. For the CDR3, the DNA is TGTGCCAGCAGTTTTTGGCAGGGCGACTCCTACAATGAGCAGTTCTTC.

The CDR3 coding sequence is TGTGCCAGCAGCCTCCTGAGACAGGAAGGAAACACCATATATTTT. Its translation is CASSLLRQEGNTIYF. The J gene is TRBJ1-3, the V gene TRBV5-6; perhaps TRBD1 as D (6 bases). The CDR3 runs to 15 residues. Trimming took 4 bases from V and 4 from J, leaving 15 bases between them. CDR1 and CDR2 (germline): SGHDT, YYEEEE.

The chain joins TRBV5-6 to TRBJ1-1; D is undetermined. CDR3 size: 14 residues. Germline V lookup: CDR1 SGHDT, CDR2 YYEEEE. V lost 4 bases and J 5 bases, leaving 15 bases between the germline ends. This chain's CDR3 is CASSLRGMGTEAFF. CDR3 nucleotides: TGTGCCAGCAGCCTCCGGGGTATGGGTACTGAAGCTTTCTTT.

The DNA of the CDR3 is TGTGCCAGCAGCCGAGGACAGGGGGAGTGGGCCCAGCATTTT. This encodes CASSRGQGEWAQHF. The genes are TRBV9 and TRBJ1-5, with TRBD1 matching over 10 bases. Germline-derived CDR1 and CDR2 are SGDLS and YYNGEE. The CDR3 length is 14 residues. The trim removed 4 bases at V and 11 bases at J, leaving 9 bases unmatched.

This clone occurred a few times. The chain joins TRBV7-6 to TRBJ1-6, with 7 positions matching TRBD1. Germline V gene lookup returns CDR1 SGHVS and CDR2 FNYEAQ. Trimming removed 1 base from V and 7 bases from J; junction bases left unmatched: 10. This CDR3 contains 17 residues. Here the CDR3 reads CASSLGSARGRNSPLHF. As DNA, the CDR3 is TGTGCCAGCAGCTTAGGGTCGGCCAGGGGGAGAAATTCACCCCTCCACTTT.

The chain employs TRBV2 and TRBJ1-5; no firm D call. The V end was cut by 8 bases, the J end by 3 bases, with 14 bases between. CDR1 and CDR2 (germline): SNHLY, FYNNEI. The CDR3 runs 14 residues. Written as DNA, the CDR3 is TGTGCCAGCGGATCTGACGGGAACAATCAGCCCCAGCATTTT. Translation gives CASGSDGNNQPQHF.

This chain uses TRBV5-1 with TRBJ2-5; 10 bases are shared with TRBD1. Germline V gene lookup returns CDR1 SGHRS and CDR2 YFSETQ. CDR3 length: 14 residues. Trimming took 7 bases from V and 3 from J; bases not matched to a gene: 6. The CDR3 here is CASSEGTGEETQYF. CDR3 nucleotide sequence: TGCGCCAGCTCGGAGGGGACAGGGGAAGAGACCCAGTACTTC.

The V gene is TRBV3-1 (or the pseudogene TRBV3-2), the J gene TRBJ2-7; D gene ambiguous. The ends were cut back, 2 bases at V and 3 bases at J, with 8 bases in the middle. The CDR3 sequence is 13 residues long. Germline V gene sequence: CDR1 LGHDT, CDR2 YNNKEL (reference sequence). This chain's CDR3 is CASSQRAFYEQYF. The CDR3 DNA is TGTGCCAGCAGCCAAAGAGCCTTCTACGAGCAGTACTTC.

This clone was observed once. The chain joins TRBV5-1 to TRBJ2-7, with 9 bases aligning to TRBD1. The V and J ends lost 0 bases and 2 bases, in that order; junction bases with no gene match: 3. Germline lookup yields CDR1 SGHRS and CDR2 YFSETQ. The CDR3 runs to 15 residues. Here the CDR3 DNA reads TGCGCCAGCAGCTTGGGAGGGACAGGGACCTACGAGCAGTACTTC. Residues: CASSLGGTGTYEQYF.

The chain has TRBV5-1 and TRBJ2-7; 9 nucleotides line up with TRBD1. Germline CDR1 is SGHRS and CDR2 is YFSETQ. J lost 1 base, V lost 4 bases, and 3 bases had no gene match. This CDR3 region has 14 residues. CDR3 in amino acids: CASSGTGSSYEQYF. The DNA of the CDR3 is TGCGCCAGCAGCGGGACAGGGAGTTCCTACGAGCAGTACTTC.

The chain joins TRBV15 to TRBJ2-1; tentative D call: TRBD2 (5 bases). The germline CDR1 and CDR2 sequences are LNHNV and YYDKDF (reference sequence). Trimming stripped 9 bases from V and 0 bases from J, with 18 bases between. The CDR3 sequence is 16 residues long. The CDR3 DNA follows: TGTGCCACGTGTTCCGAGCGGCCTGGCTCCTACAATGAGCAGTTCTTC. This encodes CATCSERPGSYNEQFF.

The genes are TRBV7-2 and TRBJ2-1; tentative D call: TRBD2 (5 bases). CDR1 is SGHTA, CDR2 FQGNSA, per germline. There are 15 residues in the CDR3. Trimming took 3 bases from V and 1 from J, leaving 10 bases between them. The chain's CDR3 is CASSFRGLSYNEQFF. In DNA form, the CDR3 reads TGTGCCAGCAGCTTTCGCGGACTGTCCTACAATGAGCAGTTCTTC. Full variable domain (outside the CDR3, taken from reference TRBV7-2 and TRBJ2-1): GAGVSQSPSNKVTEKGKDVELRCDPISGHTALYWYRQSLGQGLEFLIYFQGNSAPDKSGLPSDRFSAERTGGSVSTLTIQRTQQEDSAVYLCASSFRGLSYNEQFFGPGTRLTVL.

The gene calls are TRBV9 and TRBJ1-2, with 7 bases fitting TRBD1. CDR1 SGDLS and CDR2 YYNGEE come from the germline V gene. The CDR3 runs to 15 residues. The ends lost 2 bases at V and 4 bases at J; junction bases unmatched: 8. DNA of the CDR3: TGTGCCAGCAGCGTCGGTCAGGGGGGCTCCTATGGCTACACCTTC. Its protein is CASSVGQGGSYGYTF. Based on the CDR3 plus reference TRBV9 and TRBJ1-2, the full variable domain is DSGVTQTPKHLITATGQRVTLRCSPRSGDLSVYWYQQSLDQGLQFLIQYYNGEERAKGNILERFSAQQFPDLHSELNLSSLELGDSALYFCASSVGQGGSYGYTFGSGTRLTVV.

DNA of the CDR3: TGTGCCAGCAGTTTGGGAGGAGTCTATGGCTACACCTTC. Encoded protein: CASSLGGVYGYTF. The chain couples TRBV28 to TRBJ1-2, with unresolved D. From germline, CDR1 is MDHEN and CDR2 SYDVKM. Deletions cut 3 bases from V and 4 bases from J, with 9 bases between. The CDR3 loop spans 13 amino acids.

The rearrangement links TRBV6-5 to TRBJ1-2; tentatively, D is TRBD1 (6 bases). CDR1 is MNHEY and CDR2 is SVGAGI in the germline V gene. V was pared by 2 bases and J by 5 bases, with 12 bases between. This CDR3 comprises 14 residues. The CDR3 loop is CASSYLQGIYGYTF. In nucleotides, the CDR3 is TGTGCCAGCAGTTACCTACAGGGAATTTATGGCTACACCTTC.

The chain links TRBV28 to TRBJ2-7; possible D gene TRBD1, 6 bases. The CDR3 runs 14 residues. V lost 5 bases, J lost 2 bases, and 13 bases lay in between. Germline CDR1 is MDHEN and CDR2 is SYDVKM. CDR3 sequence reads: CASSRDTVTYEQYF. CDR3 nucleotides: TGTGCCAGCAGTCGGGACACCGTGACCTACGAGCAGTACTTC.

The V and J genes are TRBV5-1 and TRBJ2-7; 7 bases line up with TRBD1. The germline V gene encodes CDR1 SGHRS and CDR2 YFSETQ. There are 15 residues in the CDR3. V trimming: 6 bases; J trimming: 6 bases; junction bases outside the gene matches: 15. CDR3: CASTLYGTAVGEQYF. Here the CDR3 DNA reads TGCGCCAGCACCCTTTACGGGACAGCAGTCGGCGAGCAGTACTTC.